The sequence of this TCR beta chain was determined in a study of shared clonotypes between healthy human individuals. Study outcomes and limitations: Tissues were not sampled, only blood, and their repertoires likely differ. Clonotype sharing among donors, it was expected, would be affected by sequencing depth.

The CDR3 loop spans 13 amino acids. J lost 13 bases, V lost 7 bases, and 15 bases had no gene match. The germline gives CDR1 SQVTM, CDR2 ANQGSEA. With respect to this clone: Its antigen is currently unknown.

Sorted subsets were amplified in replicate PCRs using 200 ng DNA, 30,000 to 35,000 T cell genomes. Assay: immunoSEQ multiplex PCR; the TCRdb copy retains only in-frame clones and omits some. The data contain millions of clones, 90% to 95% of them singletons. The sample taken for sequencing was naive CD4+ T cells sorted from blood. The subset: CD45RA+ positively selected. This clonotype originated in a man aged 18 to 30 in good health. This rearrangement joins TRBV29-1 to TRBJ2-1; 8 nucleotides agree with TRBD1. The CDR3 reads CSARNGGQVGQFF. CDR3 in DNA: TGCAGCGCCAGAAACGGGGGACAGGTGGGCCAGTTCTTC.